The TCR beta chain under discussion was sequenced for a study of cytomegalovirus exposure and HLA in healthy donors. Study-level findings and limits: Cytomegalovirus status was reportedly diagnosed by the classifier with high specificity and sensitivity. TCR beta V- and J-gene trimming was later associated with a missense DCLRE1C variant. A later examination showed that TCR association rates differed by HLA locus, with DRB1 most and HLA-C fewest.

PCR used 60 Vbeta primers and 13 Jbeta primers. Profiled with immunoSEQ multiplex PCR; TCRdb holds only in-frame clones, not every one. The sample has 150,000 to 200,000 clones; about four fifths are singletons. As for this clone: The antigen remains unidentified.

V was trimmed by 4 bases and J by 7 bases, leaving 13 bases between them. The CDR3 loop spans 13 amino acids. Germline V gene data show CDR1 as LNHDA and CDR2 as SQIVND (reference sequence). The TCR comes from a woman aged 18-29 years in good health and CMV-seronegative. The sequencing sample was made of PBMCs. The chain links TRBV19 to TRBJ1-1; weak D call: TRBD1 (5 bases). CDR3 region: CASSSGAPIEAFF. The CDR3 nucleotides are TGTGCCAGTAGTAGTGGGGCGCCTATTGAAGCTTTCTTT.